The clone carrying this T cell receptor (beta chain) was detected a few times. Using its own MiXCR run on the 5' RACE reads, TCRdb lists one record per CDR3 protein. The sample contains 450,000 to 600,000 distinct CDR3 sequences, 13% of which appear only once. The entry originates in a study of T cells after yellow fever vaccination. The CDR3 runs 15 residues. Trimming cost V 1 base and J 1 base, with 10 bases left between them. CDR1 LGHNA and CDR2 YSLEER come from the germline V gene. The clonotype comes from a man aged 25 to 40 who received the YFV17D yellow fever vaccine. The sample was PBMCs, taken on the day of the yellow fever booster vaccination. V usage is TRBV4-3 and J usage is TRBJ1-1, with TRBD1 as a possible D gene (5 bases). The DNA for the CDR3 is TGCGCCAGCAGCCAAGGACAGAACTCGAACACTGAAGCTTTCTTT. Amino acids: CASSQGQNSNTEAFF.